This T cell receptor (beta chain) was captured by sequencing in a study of human T cells and chemical hapten exposure. The germline V gene has CDR1 SGHDT and CDR2 YYEEEE. V lost 4 bases and J 6 bases, leaving 22 bases between the germline ends. This CDR3 spans 16 amino acids. The time point was: patch test 1, 2 weeks after DPC sensitization. Treatment specified: therapeutic diphenylcyclopropenone sensitization with weekly scalp DPC. It was the library that attached unique molecular identifiers to individual cDNA molecules. TCRdb reprocessed the RACE reads with MiXCR, giving one entry per CDR3 protein. Of around 380,000 distinct CDR3 sequences listed, 4.8% are singletons.

The V gene is TRBV5-6, the J gene TRBJ2-5, with TRBD2 as a possible D gene (7 bases). Sequenced here: whole blood, sampled in connection with sensitization to the hapten diphenylcyclopropenone (DPC). The clonotype was recovered from a woman aged 45 to 65 with alopecia areata. Some clones in this sample may be carry-over from other donors' samples. CDR3 sequence: CASSPGGQGSRKTQYF. The CDR3 DNA is TGTGCCAGCAGCCCGGGAGGCCAGGGGAGTAGAAAGACCCAGTACTTC.